This TCR beta chain came from a study of T cells expressing NK-cell markers. Overall study results and limits: Dominant NKG2C+ clonotypes were found to form about 1.0-7.5% of CD8+ T cells in over five donors.

The V gene's germline CDR1 is SGHNT and CDR2 YYREEE (reference sequence). This CDR3 is 18 amino acids long. As to this clonotype: No antigen is known for it.

After re-calling the 5' RACE reads, TCRdb lists one entry per CDR3 protein, DNA absent. This sample's table reports about 370,000 distinct CDR3 sequences. The chain joins TRBV5-4 to TRBJ2-6; TCRdb returns TRBD2, unconfirmable since there is no DNA. Material: blood T cells: a sorted CD56 or NKG2C T cell subset, CD4+ or CD8+ T cells, or bulk PBMC T cells (not recorded which). The receptor's source is a woman in her fifties or sixties in good health. CDR3 region: CASSAGLAGAYGANVLTF.